Each of the 21 T cell receptor beta chains below was sequenced from the same sample in a study of blood T cell repertoires in COVID-19. Generated by immunoSEQ multiplex PCR, the TCRdb table keeps only in-frame clones and is missing some. The sample holds 150,000 to 200,000 clones, 60% to 85% seen once. Sequencing was done on a sample of peripheral blood. Receptor source: a man aged 55-75 years with acute or convalescent COVID-19.

This clone was seen more than once but under ten times. The CDR3 loop reads CASSVATPAGRETQYF. CDR3 DNA: TGTGCCAGCAGCGTAGCTACCCCGGCAGGGCGGGAGACCCAGTACTTC. The V call is TRBV9, the J call TRBJ2-5; possible D gene TRBD1, 5 bases. Deletions cut 0 bases from V and 5 bases from J, with 17 bases between. The V gene's germline CDR1 is SGDLS and CDR2 YYNGEE. The CDR3 is 16 amino acids.

V usage is TRBV7-8 and J usage is TRBJ1-5, with 11 bases lining up with TRBD1. The CDR3 has 16 amino acids. Per germline, CDR1 SGHVS and CDR2 FQNEAQ. V was pared by 5 bases and J by 5 bases, with 8 bases of the junction left unmatched. This CDR3 reads CASSDRDRGSYQPQHF. The CDR3 coding sequence is TGTGCCAGCAGCGACCGGGACAGGGGGAGTTATCAGCCCCAGCATTTT.

The V and J genes are TRBV15 and TRBJ2-3; D not certain. The CDR3 loop spans 14 amino acids. The V gene's germline CDR1 is LNHNV and CDR2 YYDKDF (reference sequence). Trimming took off 0 bases at V and 6 bases at J, with 10 bases between the two ends. The CDR3 bases are TGTGCCACCAGCAGAGAACCCTTAACTGATACGCAGTATTTT. Encoded protein: CATSREPLTDTQYF.

The rearrangement uses TRBV23-1 and TRBJ1-1; D may be TRBD1 (5 bases). TRBV23-1 is classed as an ORF, of uncertain function. CDR3 length: 15 amino acids. V was clipped by 0 bases and J by 3 bases, with 11 bases between them. Written as DNA, the CDR3 is TGCGCCAGCAGTCAATCCCCCAGGGAGGACACTGAAGCTTTCTTT. It specifies CASSQSPREDTEAFF.

The chain couples TRBV5-4 to TRBJ2-2; 11 bases are shared with TRBD2. Trimming took 4 bases from V and 3 from J; bases not matched to a gene: 2. Germline V gene lookup returns CDR1 SGHNT and CDR2 YYREEE (reference sequence). CDR3 size: 15 residues. The CDR3 sequence is CASSHSGGDTGELFF. The CDR3 coding sequence is TGTGCCAGCAGCCATAGCGGGGGGGACACCGGGGAGCTGTTTTTT.

This chain joins TRBV29-1 and TRBJ2-4, with D perhaps TRBD2 (6 bases). The CDR3 covers 13 residues. V dropped 6 bases and J dropped 5 bases, with 14 bases sitting between them. Germline V gives CDR1 SQVTM, CDR2 ANQGSEA. DNA for the CDR3: TGCAGCGTCATAGGCGGGAAGGAAAACATTCAGTACTTC. Residues: CSVIGGKENIQYF.

The rearrangement joins TRBV2 to TRBJ1-2, with 7 bases matching TRBD1. Trimming at V came to 6 bases and at J to 6 bases, leaving 4 bases not matched to a gene. This CDR3 spans 12 amino acids. Germline-derived CDR1 and CDR2 are SNHLY and FYNNEI. The CDR3 coding sequence is TGTGCCAGCAGGGGGGACAGTGATGGCTACACCTTC. As protein: CASRGDSDGYTF.

The chain joins TRBV7-3 to TRBJ2-1; tentative D call: TRBD1 (6 bases). The V end lost 5 bases, the J end lost 0 bases, and 8 bases lay between the germline ends. Germline V gene lookup returns CDR1 SGHTA and CDR2 FQGTGA. CDR3 size: 14 residues. The CDR3 nucleotides are TGTGCCAGCAGCGGGGGCCGCTCCTACAATGAGCAGTTCTTC. Amino acids: CASSGGRSYNEQFF. Filled out from reference TRBV7-3 and TRBJ2-1, the complete variable domain reads GAGVSQTPSNKVTEKGKYVELRCDPISGHTALYWYRQSLGQGPEFLIYFQGTGAADDSGLPNDRFFAVRPEGSVSTLKIQRTERGDSAVYLCASSGGRSYNEQFFGPGTRLTVL.

This clone was counted a few times. The rearrangement links TRBV5-1 to TRBJ1-2; 7 bases align to TRBD1. Losses at the gene ends were 4 bases for V and 8 bases for J; bases not matched to a gene: 11. The CDR3 covers 14 residues. Germline CDR1 reads SGHRS; CDR2 reads YFSETQ. The CDR3 loop is CASSQVTTGQGYTF. In DNA, the CDR3 is TGCGCCAGCAGCCAAGTCACGACAGGGCAGGGCTACACCTTC.

The chain links TRBV4-1 to TRBJ2-7, with a weak D call TRBD2 (5 bases). V was cut by 0 bases and J by 5 bases, with 17 bases left in between. The V gene's germline CDR1 is MGHRA and CDR2 YSYEKL. This CDR3 spans 16 amino acids. This chain's CDR3 is CASSQDPPRGSHEQYF. CDR3 coding DNA: TGCGCCAGCAGCCAAGACCCCCCCCGGGGATCCCACGAGCAGTACTTC.

This clone was seen only a few times. This rearrangement joins TRBV9 to TRBJ2-1, with D possibly matching TRBD1 (6 bases). The germline V gene encodes CDR1 SGDLS and CDR2 YYNGEE. The CDR3 consists of 14 residues. Trimming stripped 0 bases from V and 5 bases from J, with 9 bases between. In DNA, the CDR3 is TGTGCCAGCAGCGTAGAAACAGGGAACAATGAGCAGTTCTTC. Translated, it gives CASSVETGNNEQFF.

This sequence joins TRBV5-4 and TRBJ2-5; weak D call: TRBD2 (6 bases). V lost 5 bases, J lost 5 bases, and 16 bases lay in between. Germline loops: CDR1 SGHNT, CDR2 YYREEE (reference sequence). This CDR3 is 14 amino acids long. Written as DNA, the CDR3 is TGTGCCAGCAGTGGGACTGGTAGCGAGGAGACCCAGTACTTC. Protein: CASSGTGSEETQYF.

The J gene is TRBJ2-5, the V gene TRBV30; 10 nucleotides match TRBD2. CDR3 length: 16 amino acids. The germline CDR1 and CDR2 sequences are GTSNPN and SVGIG (reference sequence). J gave up 2 bases and V 5 bases, and 11 bases lay outside the gene matches. Here the CDR3 reads CAWGGSGTSAQETQYF. CDR3 nucleotides: TGTGCCTGGGGAGGGTCGGGGACTAGCGCTCAAGAGACCCAGTACTTC.

The rearrangement joins TRBV6-1 to TRBJ1-5, with 8 positions matching TRBD1. Trimming took 4 bases from V and 2 from J; bases not matched to a gene: 7. CDR3 size: 16 residues. The germline V gene has CDR1 MNHNS and CDR2 SASEGT. This chain's CDR3 is CASSAIGQGGNQPQHF. The CDR3 nucleotides are TGTGCCAGCAGTGCAATCGGACAGGGCGGCAATCAGCCCCAGCATTTT.

This clone was counted a few times. V gene TRBV6-1 combines with J gene TRBJ1-5; possible D gene TRBD1, 5 bases. The germline CDR1 and CDR2 sequences are MNHNS and SASEGT. V was trimmed by 2 bases and J by 7 bases, leaving 15 bases between them. The CDR3 sequence is 15 residues long. The CDR3 DNA follows: TGTGCCAGCAGTGAAATGGGCCAGGGAAGGCAGCCCCAGCATTTT. It translates to CASSEMGQGRQPQHF.

The V call is TRBV2, the J call TRBJ2-2, with D possibly matching TRBD2 (5 bases). Trimming shortened V by 5 bases and J by 4 bases, and 20 bases separated the two germline ends. CDR1 is SNHLY, CDR2 FYNNEI, per germline. This CDR3 is built from 17 residues. This chain's CDR3 is CASSTPKAGVGTGELFF. The CDR3 coding sequence is TGTGCCAGCAGTACCCCCAAGGCGGGTGTCGGCACCGGGGAGCTGTTTTTT.

The gene calls are TRBV30 and TRBJ1-2, with no clear D. CDR3 length: 15 residues. Trimming stripped 3 bases from V and 0 bases from J, with 14 bases between. Germline CDR1 GTSNPN, CDR2 SVGIG (reference sequence). As DNA, the CDR3 is TGTGCCTGGAGGCAGAAACAGCAATCTAACTATGGCTACACCTTC. Translation: CAWRQKQQSNYGYTF.

This sequence joins TRBV6-5 and TRBJ2-7, with unresolved D. Germline CDR1 is MNHEY and CDR2 is SVGAGI. Trimming cost V 7 bases and J 2 bases, with 12 bases left between them. The CDR3 is made up of 13 amino acids. The CDR3 reads CASTRVPTYEQYF. Written as DNA, the CDR3 is TGTGCCAGCACCCGGGTCCCGACCTACGAGCAGTACTTC.

The V and J genes are TRBV9 and TRBJ1-5; 9 nucleotides align to TRBD1. The V gene's germline CDR1 is SGDLS and CDR2 YYNGEE. With 3 bases clipped from V and 7 bases from J, the junction kept 5 bases outside the gene matches. The CDR3 extends over 14 amino acids. The CDR3 coding sequence is TGTGCCAGCAGCGCTGAACAGGGGGCCCAGCCCCAGCATTTT. Translating it yields CASSAEQGAQPQHF.

The table lists this clone with a few counts. The V call is TRBV2, the J call TRBJ1-5; 10 bases are a match to TRBD1. The length of the CDR3 is 14 residues. Germline V lookup: CDR1 SNHLY, CDR2 FYNNEI. The V segment lost 7 bases and the J segment 7 bases; nucleotides outside the gene matches: 7. CDR3 in DNA: TGTGCCAGCACCCTGACAGGGGGCTACCAGCCCCAGCATTTT. This encodes CASTLTGGYQPQHF.

The genes are TRBV30 and TRBJ1-1; 8 nucleotides line up with TRBD1. V trimming: 2 bases; J trimming: 4 bases; junction bases outside the gene matches: 3. The CDR3 covers 13 residues. Germline V CDR1 and CDR2: GTSNPN, SVGIG (reference sequence). For the CDR3, the DNA is TGTGCCTGGAGTCGCACAGGGGGCACTGAAGCTTTCTTT. Translated, it gives CAWSRTGGTEAFF.